Below, 20 T cell receptor beta chains from the same sample are listed, as sequenced in a study of prognosis after radiotherapy for stage I lung cancer. It was by two-round multiplex PCR that TCR beta CDR3 was amplified from genomic DNA. With primers specific to each TRBV and TRBJ gene, the first-round PCR was performed. TCRdb reprocessed the multiplex PCR reads via MiXCR and lists one record per CDR3 protein. The sample lists some 60,000 distinct CDR3 sequences, 26% occurring once. The sequencing here drew on PBMCs, taken before or after stereotactic body radiation therapy (not recorded which). Receptor source: a donor aged 50 or older with non-small cell lung cancer.

The chain couples TRBV6-2 or TRBV6-3 to TRBJ2-1, with D unclear. Per germline, CDR1 MNHEY and CDR2 SVGEGT. The length of the CDR3 is 15 residues. Trimming took off 2 bases at V and 7 bases at J, with 15 bases between the two ends. CDR3 protein: CASSYVVLVGNEQFF. The CDR3 nucleotides read TGTGCCAGCAGTTACGTCGTTCTAGTGGGGAATGAGCAGTTCTTC.

This clonotype has a count of ten or more. The chain joins TRBV6-1 to TRBJ2-4, with 7 positions matching TRBD1. The CDR3 loop spans 17 amino acids. Looked up from germline, CDR1 is MNHNS and CDR2 is SASEGT. Trimming took 6 bases from V and 0 from J; bases not matched to a gene: 11. CDR3 residues: CASRNAKGAQAKNIQYF. CDR3 bases: TGTGCCAGCAGAAACGCAAAGGGGGCCCAAGCCAAAAACATTCAGTACTTC.

The table lists this clonotype with many counts. V usage is TRBV20-1 and J usage is TRBJ1-6; the match to TRBD1 covers 10 bases. This CDR3 has 16 amino acids. Germline values: CDR1 DFQATT, CDR2 SNEGSKA (reference sequence). V shed 5 bases and J 14 bases; nucleotides not matched to a gene: 18. The CDR3 here is CSAGGPGQGSPGALHF. The CDR3 DNA reads as TGCAGTGCTGGTGGACCGGGACAGGGGTCTCCGGGTGCCCTCCACTTT.

This clonotype was detected once. This chain uses TRBV6-1 with TRBJ1-6, with 9 bases that match TRBD1. The CDR3 covers 14 residues. Trimming removed 7 bases from V and 7 bases from J; junction bases left unmatched: 5. Germline V gives CDR1 MNHNS, CDR2 SASEGT. The CDR3 reads CASTSDRGNSPLHF. CDR3 DNA sequence: TGTGCCAGCACATCGGACAGGGGAAATTCACCCCTCCACTTT.

In this sample, this clonotype turned up many times. The chain is built from TRBV29-1 and TRBJ2-1; D not certain. The CDR3 extends over 15 amino acids. Trimming took 0 bases from V and 5 from J, leaving 14 bases between them. Per germline, CDR1 SQVTM and CDR2 ANQGSEA. DNA for the CDR3: TGCAGCGTTGAAGATCGAGACTCCCTTAACAATGAGCAGTTCTTC. Translation: CSVEDRDSLNNEQFF.

V is TRBV19 and J is TRBJ1-5; D not resolved. V lost 4 bases and J lost 3, with 16 bases in between. This CDR3 spans 16 amino acids. Germline CDR1 LNHDA, CDR2 SQIVND (reference sequence). Here the CDR3 DNA reads TGTGCCAGTAGTACAAGGAGTGGAAGGTACAATCAGCCCCAGCATTTT. It translates to CASSTRSGRYNQPQHF.

The CDR3 protein is CASSAGYSANTGELFF. The CDR3, as DNA: TGTGCCAGCAGCGCAGGGTATAGTGCGAACACCGGGGAGCTGTTTTTT. The rearrangement links TRBV13 to TRBJ2-2; tentatively, D is TRBD1 (5 bases). CDR3 size: 16 residues. Germline lookup yields CDR1 PRHDT and CDR2 FYEKMQ (reference sequence). V was clipped by 5 bases and J by 0 bases, with 13 bases between them. Together with reference TRBV13 and TRBJ2-2, the CDR3 gives the full variable domain: AAGVIQSPRHLIKEKRETATLKCYPIPRHDTVYWYQQGPGQDPQFLISFYEKMQSDKGSIPDRFSAQQFSDYHSELNMSSLELGDSALYFCASSAGYSANTGELFFGEGSRLTVL.

This clonotype was counted ten times or more. The gene calls are TRBV20-1 and TRBJ1-2; 8 bases are a match to TRBD1. Trimming at V came to 2 bases and at J to 2 bases, leaving 4 bases not matched to a gene. The CDR3 sequence is 14 residues long. Germline values: CDR1 DFQATT, CDR2 SNEGSKA (reference sequence). CDR3: CSARYHRGNYGYTF. CDR3 bases: TGCAGTGCTAGATACCACAGGGGGAACTATGGCTACACCTTC.

Remarks on this clonotype: A far larger clone is a single base away, which makes a read error likely. The chain couples TRBV6-1 to TRBJ2-5; perhaps TRBD2 as D (5 bases). CDR1 is MNHNS and CDR2 is SASEGT in the germline V gene. The CDR3 runs 14 residues. Written as DNA, the CDR3 is TGTGCCAGCAGTTCCCCGGGGAATCAAGATACCCAGTACTTC. Its translation: CASSSPGNQDTQYF.

The chain employs TRBV6-1 and TRBJ2-7, with D perhaps assigned TRBD1 or TRBD2 (6 bases each). Trimming removed 6 bases from V and 9 bases from J, with 21 bases in between. CDR3 size: 14 residues. In germline, CDR1 is MNHNS, CDR2 SASEGT. The CDR3 DNA reads as TGTGCCAGCAGAGAGATGGGGGGCTTCGACGTGCAGTACTTC. Translation: CASREMGGFDVQYF.

This clonotype occurred many times. The gene calls are TRBV6-1 and TRBJ1-2, with 7 bases matching TRBD1. The CDR3 is 14 residues long. V shed 6 bases, J shed 8 bases, and the junction held 12 bases outside the gene matches. Germline V gene data show CDR1 as MNHNS and CDR2 as SASEGT. DNA for the CDR3: TGTGCCAGCAGCTCCGGACAGGCGGTTATGGGCTACACCTTC. This translates into CASSSGQAVMGYTF.

With respect to this clonotype: Given a much more abundant clone one base away, this may be a read error. This chain joins TRBV20-1 and TRBJ1-5, with D maybe TRBD1 (6 bases). The germline CDR1 and CDR2 sequences are DFQATT and SNEGSKA (reference sequence). The germline V and J ends were trimmed by 4 bases and 2 bases, with 12 bases remaining between them. The CDR3 totals 14 residues. The CDR3 spells CSAKQGMGNQPQHF. The CDR3 DNA sequence: TGCAGTGCTAAGCAGGGGATGGGCAATCAGCCCCAGCATTTT.

The chain is built from TRBV2 and TRBJ2-7; D is tentatively TRBD1 or TRBD2 (5 bases each). The V end lost 3 bases, the J end lost 4 bases, and 13 bases lay between the germline ends. The CDR3 covers 14 residues. From germline, CDR1 is SNHLY and CDR2 FYNNEI. CDR3 residues: CASSEERDRYEQYF. In nucleotides, the CDR3 is TGTGCCAGCAGTGAGGAGAGGGACCGGTACGAGCAGTACTTC. Complete variable domain (other parts from reference TRBV2 and TRBJ2-7): EPEVTQTPSHQVTQMGQEVILRCVPISNHLYFYWYRQILGQKVEFLVSFYNNEISEKSEIFDDQFSVERPDGSNFTLKIRSTKLEDSAMYFCASSEERDRYEQYFGPGTRLTVT.

Worth noting for this clonotype: A junction end diverges from the germline sequence, so it may reflect a read error. The gene calls are TRBV7-2 and TRBJ2-2, with D possibly called TRBD1 or TRBD2 (5 bases each). CDR1 is SGHTA and CDR2 is FQGNSA in the germline V gene. There are 15 residues in the CDR3. Here the CDR3 reads CASSLAKPGTGEQFF. In nucleotides, the CDR3 is TGTGCCAGCAGCTTAGCCAAACCCGGGACCGGGGAGCAGTTTTTT. Using reference TRBV7-2 and TRBJ2-2 for the parts outside the CDR3, the full variable domain is GAGVSQSPSNKVTEKGKDVELRCDPISGHTALYWYRQSLGQGLEFLIYFQGNSAPDKSGLPSDRFSAERTGGSVSTLTIQRTQQEDSAVYLCASSLAKPGTGEQFFGEGSRLTVL.

This clonotype was seen at least ten times. The chain joins TRBV7-2 to TRBJ2-3; tentative D call: TRBD2 (6 bases). Trimming left V 7 bases short and J 8 bases short, with 19 bases between. Germline CDR1 is SGHTA and CDR2 is FQGNSA. The CDR3 covers 14 residues. CDR3 sequence (DNA): TGTGCCAGCACCCTGGGACTCTACAGCGGTACGCAGTATTTT. This sequence encodes CASTLGLYSGTQYF.

In this sample, this clonotype turned up many times. This chain uses TRBV6-5 with TRBJ2-1; TRBD2 might be the D (5 bases). There are 13 residues in the CDR3. Trimming took off 4 bases at V and 5 bases at J, with 9 bases between the two ends. The V gene's germline CDR1 is MNHEY and CDR2 SVGAGI. Here the CDR3 DNA reads TGTGCCAGCAGTTCCCCCGGGGACAATGAGCAGTTCTTC. Protein product: CASSSPGDNEQFF.

This clonotype was counted many times. The gene calls are TRBV6-2 or TRBV6-3 and TRBJ2-5; 13 nucleotides agree with TRBD2. Trimming removed 4 bases from V and 5 bases from J; junction bases left unmatched: 4. The length of the CDR3 is 15 residues. Germline V gene sequence: CDR1 MNHEY, CDR2 SVGEGT. The CDR3 DNA reads as TGTGCCAGCAGTTGGACTAGCGGGGGAGTGGAGACCCAGTACTTC. As protein: CASSWTSGGVETQYF.

Notes on this clonotype: This may come from a read error, since a much larger clone is one base off. The gene calls are TRBV5-5 and TRBJ2-1; tentatively, D is TRBD1 (6 bases). Germline loops: CDR1 SGHKS, CDR2 YYEKEE (reference sequence). This CDR3 contains 15 residues. The CDR3 spells CVSSLGLTGNNEQFF. The CDR3 DNA follows: TGTGTCAGCAGCTTGGGGCTGACAGGTAACAATGAGCAGTTCTTC.

This chain uses TRBV20-1 with TRBJ1-2, with D unclear. CDR3 length equals 14 residues. Trimming removed 3 bases from V and 4 bases from J, with 15 bases in between. The germline V gene has CDR1 DFQATT and CDR2 SNEGSKA (reference sequence). In DNA, the CDR3 is TGCAGTGCTAGCACACGGGAAGGAGTCTATGGCTACACCTTC. Protein: CSASTREGVYGYTF.

This clonotype is a singleton in its sample. The chain has TRBV28 and TRBJ1-2; D not certain. Trimming removed 7 bases at V and 6 bases at J, with 18 bases between. Per germline, CDR1 MDHEN and CDR2 SYDVKM. The length of the CDR3 is 14 residues. The CDR3 DNA reads as TGTGCCAGCATCTTATCCACAGTGGGAGATGGCTACACCTTC. Its protein is CASILSTVGDGYTF.